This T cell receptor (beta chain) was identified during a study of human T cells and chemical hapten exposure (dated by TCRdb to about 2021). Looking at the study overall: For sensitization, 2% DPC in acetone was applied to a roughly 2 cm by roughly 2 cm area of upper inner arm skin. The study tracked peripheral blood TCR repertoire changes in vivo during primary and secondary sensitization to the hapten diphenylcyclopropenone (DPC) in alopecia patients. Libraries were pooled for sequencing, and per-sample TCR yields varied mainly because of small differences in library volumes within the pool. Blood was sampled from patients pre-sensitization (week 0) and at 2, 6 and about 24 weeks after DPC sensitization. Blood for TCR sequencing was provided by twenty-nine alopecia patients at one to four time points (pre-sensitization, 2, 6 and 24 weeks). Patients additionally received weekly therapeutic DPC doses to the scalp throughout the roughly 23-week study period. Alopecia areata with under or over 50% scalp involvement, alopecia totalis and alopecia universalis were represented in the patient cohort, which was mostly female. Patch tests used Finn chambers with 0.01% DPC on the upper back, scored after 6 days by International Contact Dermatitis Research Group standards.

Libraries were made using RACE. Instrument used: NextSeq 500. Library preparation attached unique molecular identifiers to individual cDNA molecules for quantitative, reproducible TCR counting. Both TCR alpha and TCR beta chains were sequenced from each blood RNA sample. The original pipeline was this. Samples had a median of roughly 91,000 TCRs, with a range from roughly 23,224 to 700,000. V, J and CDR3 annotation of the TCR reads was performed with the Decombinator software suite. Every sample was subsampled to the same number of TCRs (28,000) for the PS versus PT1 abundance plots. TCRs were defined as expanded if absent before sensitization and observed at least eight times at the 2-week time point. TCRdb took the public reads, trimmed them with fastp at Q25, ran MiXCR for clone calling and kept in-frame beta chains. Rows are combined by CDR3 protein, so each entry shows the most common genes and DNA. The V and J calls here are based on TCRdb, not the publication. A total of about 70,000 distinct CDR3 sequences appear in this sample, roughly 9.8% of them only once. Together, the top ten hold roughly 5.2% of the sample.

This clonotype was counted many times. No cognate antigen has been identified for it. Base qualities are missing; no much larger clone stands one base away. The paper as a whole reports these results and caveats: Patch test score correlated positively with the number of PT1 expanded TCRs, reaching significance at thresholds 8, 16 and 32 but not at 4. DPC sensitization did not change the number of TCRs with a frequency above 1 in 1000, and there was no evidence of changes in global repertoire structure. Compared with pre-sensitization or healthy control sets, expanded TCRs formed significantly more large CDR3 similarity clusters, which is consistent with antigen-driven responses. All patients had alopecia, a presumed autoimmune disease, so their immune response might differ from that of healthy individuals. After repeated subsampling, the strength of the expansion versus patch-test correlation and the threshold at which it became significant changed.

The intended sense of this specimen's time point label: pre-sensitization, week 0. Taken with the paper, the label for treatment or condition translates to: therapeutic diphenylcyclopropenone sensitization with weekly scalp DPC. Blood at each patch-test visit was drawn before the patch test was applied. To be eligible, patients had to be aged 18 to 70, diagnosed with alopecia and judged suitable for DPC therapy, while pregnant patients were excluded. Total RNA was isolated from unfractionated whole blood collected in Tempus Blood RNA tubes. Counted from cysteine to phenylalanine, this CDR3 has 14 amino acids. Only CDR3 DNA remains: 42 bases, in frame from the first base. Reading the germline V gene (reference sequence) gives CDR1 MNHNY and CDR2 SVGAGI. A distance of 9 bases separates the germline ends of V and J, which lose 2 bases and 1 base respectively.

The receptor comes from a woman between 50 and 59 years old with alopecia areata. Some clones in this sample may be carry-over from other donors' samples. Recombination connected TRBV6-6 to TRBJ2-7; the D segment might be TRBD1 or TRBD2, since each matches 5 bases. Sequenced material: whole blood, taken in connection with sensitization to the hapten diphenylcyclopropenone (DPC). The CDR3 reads CASSYEGRSYEQYF. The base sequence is TGTGCCAGCAGTTACGAGGGACGATCCTACGAGCAGTACTTC.